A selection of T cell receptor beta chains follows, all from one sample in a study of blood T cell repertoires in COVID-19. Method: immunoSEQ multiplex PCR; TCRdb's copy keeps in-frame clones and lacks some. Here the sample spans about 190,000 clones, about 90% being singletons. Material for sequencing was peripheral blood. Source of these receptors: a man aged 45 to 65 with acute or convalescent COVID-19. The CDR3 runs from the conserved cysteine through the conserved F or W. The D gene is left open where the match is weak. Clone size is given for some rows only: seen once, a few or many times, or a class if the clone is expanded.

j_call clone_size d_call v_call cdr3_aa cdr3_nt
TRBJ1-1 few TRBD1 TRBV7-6 CASSLAGTENTEAFF TGTGCCAGCAGCTTAGCCGGGACAGAGAACACTGAAGCTTTCTTT
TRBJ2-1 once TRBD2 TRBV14 CASSQVYLAGEQFF TGTGCCAGCAGCCAAGTTTACCTAGCGGGGGAGCAGTTCTTC
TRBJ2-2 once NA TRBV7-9 CASSQPSGHPDDTGELFF TGTGCCAGCAGCCAACCCTCCGGACATCCGGATGACACCGGGGAGCTGTTTTTT
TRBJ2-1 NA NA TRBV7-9 CASSLLGTNYNEQFF TGTGCCAGCAGCCTGCTTGGGACAAACTACAATGAGCAGTTCTTC
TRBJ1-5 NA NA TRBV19 CASSPRTTSDNQPQHF TGTGCCAGTAGCCCACGGACTACTAGTGACAATCAGCCCCAGCATTTT
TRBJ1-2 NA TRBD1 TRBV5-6 CASSEGQKYGYTF TGTGCCAGCAGCGAGGGACAGAAATATGGCTACACCTTC
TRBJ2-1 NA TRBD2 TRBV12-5 CASGLRLAGGPNEQFF TGTGCTAGTGGTTTGCGGCTAGCGGGAGGGCCCAATGAGCAGTTCTTC
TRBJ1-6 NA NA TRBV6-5 CASSYSQGYNSPLHF TGTGCCAGCAGTTATTCACAGGGCTATAATTCACCCCTCCACTTT
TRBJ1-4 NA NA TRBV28 CASTGGENEKLFF TGTGCCAGCACCGGAGGGGAGAATGAAAAACTGTTTTTT
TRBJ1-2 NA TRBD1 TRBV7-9 CASSSWDRGTYGYTF TGTGCCAGCAGCTCCTGGGACAGGGGAACTTATGGCTACACCTTC
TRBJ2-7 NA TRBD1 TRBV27 CASSRGTGLSYEQYF TGTGCCAGCTCCCGGGGGACAGGCCTCTCCTACGAGCAGTACTTC
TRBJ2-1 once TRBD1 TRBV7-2 CASSLGGTGYNEQFF TGTGCCAGCAGCTTAGGGGGGACAGGGTACAATGAGCAGTTCTTC
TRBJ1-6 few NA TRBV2 CASSVRQLNSPLHF TGTGCCAGCAGTGTCAGGCAGCTTAATTCACCCCTCCACTTT
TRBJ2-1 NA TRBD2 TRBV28 CASRPTSGINEQFF TGTGCCAGCAGGCCGACTAGCGGAATAAATGAGCAGTTCTTC
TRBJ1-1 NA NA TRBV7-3 CASSSNQGTEAFF TGTGCCAGCAGCTCTAACCAGGGCACTGAAGCTTTCTTT
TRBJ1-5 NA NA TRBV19 CASSLQGGSNQPQHF TGTGCCAGTAGTTTACAGGGTGGGAGCAATCAGCCCCAGCATTTT
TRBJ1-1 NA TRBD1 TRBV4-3 CASSPGDRNTEAFF TGCGCCAGCAGCCCAGGGGACAGAAACACTGAAGCTTTCTTT
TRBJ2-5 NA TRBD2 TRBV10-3 CATGGFQETQYF TGTGCCACCGGGGGGTTCCAAGAGACCCAGTACTTC
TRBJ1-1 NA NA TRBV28 CASSTPEAGRGEAFF TGTGCCAGCAGTACGCCAGAGGCCGGCCGGGGAGAAGCTTTCTTT
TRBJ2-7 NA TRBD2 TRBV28 CAGGGGYEQYF TGTGCCGGCGGGGGGGGCTACGAGCAGTACTTC
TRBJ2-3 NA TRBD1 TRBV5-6 CASSSTQGSDTQYF TGTGCCAGCAGCTCCACACAGGGGTCAGATACGCAGTATTTT
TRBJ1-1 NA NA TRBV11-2 CASSLATRNTEAFF TGTGCCAGCAGCTTAGCGACAAGGAACACTGAAGCTTTCTTT
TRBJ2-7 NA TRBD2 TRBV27 CASSRSGLAGGPKYF TGTGCCAGCAGTCGGTCGGGACTAGCGGGAGGGCCGAAGTACTTC
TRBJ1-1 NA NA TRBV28 CASSWDNSDTEAFF TGTGCCAGCAGCTGGGACAACTCGGACACTGAAGCTTTCTTT
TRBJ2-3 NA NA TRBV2 CASSEHSRTDTQYF TGTGCCAGCAGTGAACACTCACGCACAGATACGCAGTATTTT
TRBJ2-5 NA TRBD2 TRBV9 CASSVSGGAETQYF TGTGCCAGCAGCGTAAGCGGGGGGGCGGAGACCCAGTACTTC
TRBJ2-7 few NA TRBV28 CASSFGGLSGESPYEQYF TGTGCCAGCAGTTTCGGGGGGCTGAGCGGAGAGTCCCCCTACGAGCAGTACTTC
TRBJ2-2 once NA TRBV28 CASSLAGARTGELFF TGTGCCAGCAGTTTAGCGGGGGCGAGGACCGGGGAGCTGTTTTTT
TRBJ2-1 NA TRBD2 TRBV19 CASSSWTSGLLTYNEQFF TGTGCCAGTAGTAGCTGGACTAGCGGGCTTCTTACCTACAATGAGCAGTTCTTC
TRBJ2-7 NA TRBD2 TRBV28 CASRWSSGEGVYEQYF TGTGCCAGCAGGTGGTCTAGCGGGGAGGGGGTGTACGAGCAGTACTTC
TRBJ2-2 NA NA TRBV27 CASSRTISGNTGELFF TGTGCCAGCAGTAGGACAATTAGCGGAAACACCGGGGAGCTGTTTTTT
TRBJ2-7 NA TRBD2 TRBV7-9 CASSLSGSAYEQYF TGTGCCAGCAGCTTAAGCGGGAGCGCCTACGAGCAGTACTTC
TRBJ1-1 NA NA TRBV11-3 CASSLGLNTEAFF TGTGCCAGCAGCTTGGGCCTGAACACTGAAGCTTTCTTT
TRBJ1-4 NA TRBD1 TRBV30 CAWSEDRAEKLFF TGTGCCTGGAGTGAGGACAGGGCAGAAAAACTGTTTTTT
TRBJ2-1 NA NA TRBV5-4 CASSLQGGNEQFF TGTGCCAGCAGCTTACAGGGGGGGAATGAGCAGTTCTTC
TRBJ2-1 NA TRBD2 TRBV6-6 CASSRLAGGVDEQFF TGTGCCAGCAGCCGACTAGCGGGAGGGGTGGATGAGCAGTTCTTC
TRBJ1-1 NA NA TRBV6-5 CASSYSYRTLNTEAFF TGTGCCAGCAGTTACTCTTATCGGACACTGAACACTGAAGCTTTCTTT